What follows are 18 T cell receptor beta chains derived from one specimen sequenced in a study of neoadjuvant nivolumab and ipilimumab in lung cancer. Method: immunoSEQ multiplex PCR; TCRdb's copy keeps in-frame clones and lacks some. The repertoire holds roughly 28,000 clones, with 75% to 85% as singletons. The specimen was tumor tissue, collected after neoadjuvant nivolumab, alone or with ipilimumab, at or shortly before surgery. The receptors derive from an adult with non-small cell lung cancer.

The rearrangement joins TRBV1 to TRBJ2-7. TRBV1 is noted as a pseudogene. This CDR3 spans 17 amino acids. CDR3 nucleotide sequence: TGCACCAGCAGCGATACGCTCCGCCGCGGACCCTCCTACGAGCAGTACTTC. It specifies CTSSDTLRRGPSYEQYF.

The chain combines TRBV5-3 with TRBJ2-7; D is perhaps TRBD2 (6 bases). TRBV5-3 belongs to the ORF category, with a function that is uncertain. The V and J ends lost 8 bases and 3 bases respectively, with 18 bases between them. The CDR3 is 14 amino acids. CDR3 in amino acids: CASSPRDGLYEQYF. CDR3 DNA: TGTGCCAGCAGCCCGCGGGACGGTCTCTACGAGCAGTACTTC.

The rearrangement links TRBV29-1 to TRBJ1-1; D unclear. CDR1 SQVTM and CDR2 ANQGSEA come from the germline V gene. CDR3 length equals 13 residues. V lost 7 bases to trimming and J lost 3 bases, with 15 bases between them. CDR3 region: CSGSAFGDTEAFF. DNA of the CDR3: TGCAGCGGTTCAGCCTTTGGGGACACTGAAGCTTTCTTT.

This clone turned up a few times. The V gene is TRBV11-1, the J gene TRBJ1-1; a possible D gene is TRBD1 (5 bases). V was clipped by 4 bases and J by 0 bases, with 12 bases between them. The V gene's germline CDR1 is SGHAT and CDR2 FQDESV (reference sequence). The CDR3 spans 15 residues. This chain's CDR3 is CASSSEEGLNTEAFF. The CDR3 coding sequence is TGTGCCAGCAGCTCAGAGGAGGGGCTGAACACTGAAGCTTTCTTT.

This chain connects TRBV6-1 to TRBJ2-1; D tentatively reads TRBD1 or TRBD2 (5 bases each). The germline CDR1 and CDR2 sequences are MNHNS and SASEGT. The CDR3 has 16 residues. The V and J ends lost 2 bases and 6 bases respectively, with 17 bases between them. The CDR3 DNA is TGTGCCAGCAGTGAACTCCTGGCAGGGAGACTCAATGAGCAGTTCTTC. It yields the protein CASSELLAGRLNEQFF.

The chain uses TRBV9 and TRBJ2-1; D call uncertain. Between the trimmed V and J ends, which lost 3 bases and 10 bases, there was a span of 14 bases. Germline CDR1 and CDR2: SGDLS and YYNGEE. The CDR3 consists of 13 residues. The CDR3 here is CASSAPLSVEQFF. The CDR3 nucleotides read TGTGCCAGCAGCGCCCCCCTTTCGGTGGAGCAGTTCTTC.

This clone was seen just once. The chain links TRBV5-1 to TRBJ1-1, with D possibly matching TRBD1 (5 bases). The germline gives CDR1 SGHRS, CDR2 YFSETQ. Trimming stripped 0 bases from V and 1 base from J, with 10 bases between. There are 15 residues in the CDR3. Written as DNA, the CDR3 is TGCGCCAGCAGCTTGGTGCCGGGGGGGAACACTGAAGCTTTCTTT. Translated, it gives CASSLVPGGNTEAFF.

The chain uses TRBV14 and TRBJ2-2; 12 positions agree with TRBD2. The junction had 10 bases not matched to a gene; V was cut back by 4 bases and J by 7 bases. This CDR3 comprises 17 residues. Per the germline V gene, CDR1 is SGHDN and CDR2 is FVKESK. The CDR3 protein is CASSRTWTSGNDGELFF. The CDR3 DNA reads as TGTGCCAGCAGCCGCACGTGGACTAGCGGGAATGACGGGGAGCTGTTTTTT.

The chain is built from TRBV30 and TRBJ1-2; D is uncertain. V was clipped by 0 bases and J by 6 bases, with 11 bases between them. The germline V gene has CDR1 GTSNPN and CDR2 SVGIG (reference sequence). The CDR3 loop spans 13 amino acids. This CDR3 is CAWSVWLADGYTF. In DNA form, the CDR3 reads TGTGCCTGGAGTGTATGGTTGGCCGATGGCTACACCTTC.

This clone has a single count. CDR3 nucleotides: TGTGCCAGCTCCCCTAGGACAGCTTCAGGCTACGAGCAGTACTTC. Its protein product is CASSPRTASGYEQYF. The chain couples TRBV18 to TRBJ2-7; weak D call: TRBD1 (6 bases). The CDR3 is 15 residues long. Germline V CDR1 and CDR2: KGHSH, LQKENI. Trimming pared 6 bases from V and 3 bases from J, leaving 18 bases between.

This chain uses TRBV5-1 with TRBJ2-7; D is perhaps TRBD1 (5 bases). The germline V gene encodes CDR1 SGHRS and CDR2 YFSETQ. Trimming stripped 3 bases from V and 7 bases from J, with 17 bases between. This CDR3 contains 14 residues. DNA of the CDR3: TGCGCCAGCAGCTCGGACACGCAGATAGGGGAGCAGTACTTC. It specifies CASSSDTQIGEQYF. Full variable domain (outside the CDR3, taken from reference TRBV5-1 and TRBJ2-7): KAGVTQTPRYLIKTRGQQVTLSCSPISGHRSVSWYQQTPGQGLQFLFEYFSETQRNKGNFPGRFSGRQFSNSRSEMNVSTLELGDSALYLCASSSDTQIGEQYFGPGTRLTVT.

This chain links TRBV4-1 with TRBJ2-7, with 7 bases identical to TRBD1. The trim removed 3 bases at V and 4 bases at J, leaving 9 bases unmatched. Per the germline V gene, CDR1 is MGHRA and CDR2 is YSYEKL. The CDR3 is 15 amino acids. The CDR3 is CASSHLQGRGYEQYF. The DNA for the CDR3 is TGCGCCAGCAGCCATTTACAGGGGAGAGGGTACGAGCAGTACTTC.

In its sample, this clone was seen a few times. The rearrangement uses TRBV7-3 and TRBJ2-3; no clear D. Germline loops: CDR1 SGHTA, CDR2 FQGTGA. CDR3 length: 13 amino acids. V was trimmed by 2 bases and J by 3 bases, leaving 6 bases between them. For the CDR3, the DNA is TGTGCCAGCAGCTTATACGGGACAGATACGCAGTATTTT. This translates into CASSLYGTDTQYF.

The CDR3 sequence is CASILIPQGAEYGYTF. CDR3 nucleotides: TGTGCCAGCATTCTGATACCACAGGGGGCGGAGTATGGCTACACCTTC. The chain employs TRBV2 and TRBJ1-2, with TRBD1 identical over 9 bases. Germline V gene data show CDR1 as SNHLY and CDR2 as FYNNEI. CDR3 length equals 16 residues. Trimming took 7 bases from V and 5 from J; bases not matched to a gene: 14.

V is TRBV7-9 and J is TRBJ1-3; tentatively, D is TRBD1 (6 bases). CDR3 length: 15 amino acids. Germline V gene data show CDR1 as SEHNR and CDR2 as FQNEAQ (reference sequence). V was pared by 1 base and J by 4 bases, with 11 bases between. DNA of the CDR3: TGTGCCAGCAGCTTAGGAGCAGGGGCCGGAAACACCATATATTTT. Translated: CASSLGAGAGNTIYF. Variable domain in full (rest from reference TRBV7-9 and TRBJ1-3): DTGVSQNPRHKITKRGQNVTFRCDPISEHNRLYWYRQTLGQGPEFLTYFQNEAQLEKSRLLSDRFSAERPKGSFSTLEIQRTEQGDSAMYLCASSLGAGAGNTIYFGEGSWLTVV.

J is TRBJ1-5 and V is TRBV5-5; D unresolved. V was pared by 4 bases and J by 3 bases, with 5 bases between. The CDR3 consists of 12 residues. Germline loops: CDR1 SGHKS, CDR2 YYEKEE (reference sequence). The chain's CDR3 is CASSRPNQPQHF. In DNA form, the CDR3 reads TGTGCCAGCAGCCGACCCAATCAGCCCCAGCATTTT. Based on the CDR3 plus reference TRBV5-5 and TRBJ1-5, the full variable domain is DAGVTQSPTHLIKTRGQQVTLRCSPISGHKSVSWYQQVLGQGPQFIFQYYEKEERGRGNFPDRFSARQFPNYSSELNVNALLLGDSALYLCASSRPNQPQHFGDGTRLSIL.

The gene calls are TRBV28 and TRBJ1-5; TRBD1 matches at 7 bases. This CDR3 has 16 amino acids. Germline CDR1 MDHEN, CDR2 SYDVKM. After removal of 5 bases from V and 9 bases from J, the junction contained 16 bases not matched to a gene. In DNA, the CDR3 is TGTGCCAGCAGTCCAACCCTCGGGACAGACTTTCGGCCCCAGCATTTT. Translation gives CASSPTLGTDFRPQHF.

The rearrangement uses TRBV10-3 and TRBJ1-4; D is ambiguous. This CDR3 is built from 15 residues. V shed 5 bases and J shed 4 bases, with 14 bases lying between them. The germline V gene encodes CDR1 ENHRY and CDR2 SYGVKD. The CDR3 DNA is TGTGCCATCAGTAGCGGGAAGGACCTTAATGAAAAACTGTTTTTT. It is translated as CAISSGKDLNEKLFF.